Below, 8 T cell receptor beta chains from the same sample are listed, as sequenced in a study of blood T cells in healthy people across ages. The use of a sample-barcoded 5' primer and a J-beta primer mix characterized a second PCR of roughly 7 to 11 cycles. TCRdb reprocessed the 5' RACE reads with MiXCR, giving one entry per CDR3 protein. The sample records 650,000 to 1,000,000 distinct CDR3 sequences, 35% to 40% being singletons. The sequenced sample consisted of blood. The source of these receptors is a man younger than 35 in good health.

This clonotype has a handful of counts. V and J are TRBV5-6 and TRBJ1-2; tentative D call: TRBD1 (6 bases). The CDR3 runs to 16 residues. Trimming shortened V by 6 bases and J by 4 bases, and 22 bases separated the two germline ends. Germline V lookup: CDR1 SGHDT, CDR2 YYEEEE. CDR3 coding DNA: TGTGCCAGCAACTACCGGGGGGGCAACCCAATCTATGGCTACACCTTC. Residues: CASNYRGGNPIYGYTF. The full variable domain, with the rest looked up from reference TRBV5-6 and TRBJ1-2, is DAGVTQSPTHLIKTRGQQVTLRCSPKSGHDTVSWYQQALGQGPQFIFQYYEEEERQRGNFPDRFSGHQFPNYSSELNVNALLLGDSALYLCASNYRGGNPIYGYTFGSGTRLTVV.

This chain uses TRBV12-3 or TRBV12-4 with TRBJ2-1; 7 bases fit TRBD2. The CDR3 is 16 amino acids. J was trimmed by 7 bases and V by 5 bases; bases with no gene match: 14. The CDR3 nucleotides are TGTGCCAGCAGTCTACCCCCCGGGACTATCACTAATGAGCAGTTCTTC. This sequence encodes CASSLPPGTITNEQFF.

The chain links TRBV28 to TRBJ2-3; no firm D call. With 5 bases removed from V and 5 bases from J, the gap between germline ends came to 26 bases. CDR1 is MDHEN, CDR2 SYDVKM, per germline. The CDR3 has 18 amino acids. In nucleotides, the CDR3 is TGTGCCAGCAGTCAAGAGCAAGGTGGGCCTGGAAGCGTAGATACGCAGTATTTT. This gives the protein CASSQEQGGPGSVDTQYF.

V gene TRBV5-5 combines with J gene TRBJ2-3, with 7 bases lining up with TRBD1. The V gene end was trimmed by 3 bases and the J gene end by 2 bases; junction bases not matched to a gene: 9. The germline CDR1 and CDR2 sequences are SGHKS and YYEKEE (reference sequence). The CDR3 is 16 residues long. The DNA of the CDR3 is TGTGCCAGCAGCTCACTCCGGGACAGAGACACAGATACGCAGTATTTT. Protein product: CASSSLRDRDTDTQYF.

J is TRBJ2-5 and V is TRBV20-1; TRBD2 aligns across 7 bases. The germline CDR1 and CDR2 sequences are DFQATT and SNEGSKA (reference sequence). V lost 3 bases, J lost 11 bases, and 12 bases stayed unmatched. The length of the CDR3 is 13 residues. The CDR3 DNA follows: TGCAGTGCTAGTGCTAGCGGAACCTACAAGCAGTACTTC. This translates into CSASASGTYKQYF.

This clonotype was detected only once. V is TRBV7-2 and J is TRBJ1-2; 7 bases match TRBD1. The CDR3 is 15 amino acids. With V trimmed by 6 bases and J by 2 bases, 9 bases remained unmatched. Germline lookup yields CDR1 SGHTA and CDR2 FQGNSA. CDR3 DNA sequence: TGTGCCAGCAGTATTGCACAGGGGACCAACTATGGCTACACCTTC. This gives the protein CASSIAQGTNYGYTF.

The V gene is TRBV6-2 or TRBV6-3, the J gene TRBJ2-3; TRBD2 is a possible D gene (5 bases). The CDR3 runs to 16 residues. Between the trimmed V and J ends, which lost 0 bases and 5 bases, there was a span of 15 bases. Germline V lookup: CDR1 MNHEY, CDR2 SVGEGT. CDR3 loop: CASSYSGIQGIDTQYF. CDR3 nucleotides: TGTGCCAGCAGTTACTCCGGGATCCAAGGCATAGATACGCAGTATTTT.

The chain is built from TRBV4-1 and TRBJ1-4; 9 bases map to TRBD1. In germline, CDR1 is MGHRA, CDR2 YSYEKL. V shed 3 bases and J 7 bases; nucleotides not matched to a gene: 6. The CDR3 is 15 amino acids. The CDR3 sequence is CASSQRDRASEKLFF. The CDR3 nucleotides read TGCGCCAGCAGCCAGCGGGACAGGGCGAGTGAAAAACTGTTTTTT.